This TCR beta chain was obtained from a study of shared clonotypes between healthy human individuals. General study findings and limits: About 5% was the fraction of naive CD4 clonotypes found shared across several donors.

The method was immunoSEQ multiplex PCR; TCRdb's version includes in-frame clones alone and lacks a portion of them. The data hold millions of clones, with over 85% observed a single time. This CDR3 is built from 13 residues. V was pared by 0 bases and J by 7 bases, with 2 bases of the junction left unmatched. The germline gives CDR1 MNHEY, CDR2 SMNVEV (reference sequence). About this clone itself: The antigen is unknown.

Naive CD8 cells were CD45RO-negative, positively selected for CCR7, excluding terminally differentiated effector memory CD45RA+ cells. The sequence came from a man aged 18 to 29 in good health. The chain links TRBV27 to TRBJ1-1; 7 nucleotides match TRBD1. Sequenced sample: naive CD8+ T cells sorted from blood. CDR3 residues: CASSLSRGNEAFF. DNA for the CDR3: TGTGCCAGCAGTTTATCCAGGGGGAATGAAGCTTTCTTT.